This entry is about one TCR beta chain. The data belong to a study of T cells after yellow fever vaccination. The overall study: When fractions had low cell numbers, they were prepared with SMART-Seq v4 Ultra Low Input.

TCRdb called the 5' RACE reads again in MiXCR, with one record for every CDR3 protein. The sample carries fewer than 500,000 distinct CDR3 sequences, 18% recorded once. CDR1 is MNHEY and CDR2 is SVGEGT in the germline V gene. This CDR3 comprises 14 residues. V lost 0 bases and J lost 4, with 7 bases in between. The J gene is TRBJ2-1, the V gene TRBV6-2 or TRBV6-3; no reliable D call. The TCR sequence derives from a man younger than 30 who received the YFV17D yellow fever vaccine. The source material was PBMCs, sampled before the yellow fever booster vaccination. CDR3 in DNA: TGTGCCAGCAGTTACTCGTTGGGATACAATGAGCAGTTCTTC. This translates into CASSYSLGYNEQFF.